The 6 T cell receptor beta chains reported below all come from one sample, sequenced in a study of blood T cell repertoires in COVID-19. The table came from immunoSEQ multiplex PCR; TCRdb's copy has only in-frame clones and leaves some out. The sample consists of approximately 500,000 clones, 75% to 90% of them appearing once. The sequenced sample consisted of peripheral blood. Receptors were obtained from a human donor in a cohort sampled during active COVID-19.

This chain connects TRBV19 to TRBJ2-5, with 11 positions matching TRBD1. Per the germline V gene, CDR1 is LNHDA and CDR2 is SQIVND (reference sequence). The V and J ends lost 5 bases and 5 bases, in that order; junction bases with no gene match: 13. The CDR3 has 17 residues. The CDR3 protein is CASSPNRDRGFRETQYF. The CDR3 coding sequence is TGTGCCAGTAGTCCAAACCGGGACAGGGGGTTTCGGGAGACCCAGTACTTC.

The chain links TRBV30 to TRBJ2-7; unclear D gene. V lost 4 bases and J lost 8, with 21 bases in between. Germline V gene lookup returns CDR1 GTSNPN and CDR2 SVGIG (reference sequence). The CDR3 consists of 14 residues. The CDR3 reads CAWNDGPLEAQQYF. CDR3 sequence (DNA): TGTGCCTGGAATGATGGCCCCCTCGAGGCTCAGCAGTACTTC.

The chain recombines TRBV2 with TRBJ1-2; 8 nucleotides agree with TRBD1. J gave up 8 bases and V 10 bases, and 12 bases lay outside the gene matches. The CDR3 is 13 residues long. CDR1 SNHLY and CDR2 FYNNEI come from the germline V gene. CDR3 DNA: TGTGCCACCAGACAGGGGCCCCTTAGGGGCTACACCTTC. Its translation is CATRQGPLRGYTF.

The gene calls are TRBV5-5 and TRBJ2-5, with D perhaps matching TRBD2 (5 bases). The length of the CDR3 is 14 residues. The V gene's germline CDR1 is SGHKS and CDR2 YYEKEE (reference sequence). V was clipped by 3 bases and J by 1 base, with 10 bases between them. For the CDR3, the DNA is TGTGCCAGCAGCTCCCCCCGGGGCCAAGAGACCCAGTACTTC. Translated, it gives CASSSPRGQETQYF.

This clone appeared once. The V call is TRBV6-1, the J call TRBJ2-1; 9 bases line up with TRBD1. Trimming took 1 base from V and 8 from J; bases not matched to a gene: 6. CDR1 is MNHNS, CDR2 SASEGT, per germline. This CDR3 has 15 residues. The CDR3 is CASSEGGTGSHEQFF. CDR3 bases: TGTGCCAGCAGTGAAGGGGGGACAGGGAGCCATGAGCAGTTCTTC.

Concerning this clone: Distinct nucleotide sequences in the sample also encode this CDR3. J is TRBJ1-1 and V is TRBV29-1; possibly TRBD1 for D (5 bases). The CDR3 has 13 residues. V lost 3 bases to trimming and J lost 1 base, with 9 bases between them. Looked up from germline, CDR1 is SQVTM and CDR2 is ANQGSEA. This chain's CDR3 is CSVEGQTNTEAFF. CDR3 sequence (DNA): TGCAGCGTTGAGGGGCAGACGAACACTGAAGCTTTCTTT.